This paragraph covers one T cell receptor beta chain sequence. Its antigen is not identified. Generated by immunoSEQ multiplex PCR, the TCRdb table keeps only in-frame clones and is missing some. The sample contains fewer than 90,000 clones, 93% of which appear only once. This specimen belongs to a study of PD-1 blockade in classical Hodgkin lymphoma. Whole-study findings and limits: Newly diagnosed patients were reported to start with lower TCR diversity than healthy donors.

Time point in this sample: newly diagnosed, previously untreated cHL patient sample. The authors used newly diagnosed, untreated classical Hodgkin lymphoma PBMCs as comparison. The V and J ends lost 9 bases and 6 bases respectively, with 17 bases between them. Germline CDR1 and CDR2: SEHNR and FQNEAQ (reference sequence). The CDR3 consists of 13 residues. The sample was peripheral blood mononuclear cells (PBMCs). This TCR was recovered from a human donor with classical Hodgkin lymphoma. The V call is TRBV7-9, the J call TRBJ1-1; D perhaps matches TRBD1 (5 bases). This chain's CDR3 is CASGTVTLSEAFF. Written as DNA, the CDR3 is TGTGCCAGTGGGACCGTCACTCTATCTGAAGCTTTCTTT.